The clone carrying this TCR beta chain has only a few counts. The antigen remains undetermined. These data belong to a study of blood T cells in healthy people across ages. General study findings and limits: Estimated diversity that came from one million T cells was considered an underestimate.

The CDR3 contains 12 residues. The germline gives CDR1 DFQATT, CDR2 SNEGSKA (reference sequence). Trimming took off 3 bases at V and 3 bases at J, with 9 bases between the two ends. Together with a sample-barcoded 5' primer, a J-beta primer mix was included in a second PCR lasting about 7 to 11 cycles. The template-switch adaptor, which had 12 random nucleotides, put a tag on each cDNA molecule. Via MiXCR, TCRdb re-called the 5' RACE reads, giving one row per CDR3 protein. Of 1.6 million or so distinct CDR3 sequences in the sample, roughly 32% were seen once. The authors drew about 9.9 milliliters of peripheral blood from each donor.

Sequenced: blood. The TCR sequence derives from a woman aged 25 to 45 in good health. The rearrangement uses TRBV20-1 and TRBJ2-7; the D gene is possibly TRBD2 (5 bases). Here the CDR3 DNA reads TGCAGTGCTAGTCGTAGCGACTACGAGCAGTACTTC. Encoded protein: CSASRSDYEQYF.